A selection of T cell receptor beta chains follows, all from one sample in a study of lymphopenia after photon versus proton radiotherapy. Libraries were prepared by immunoSEQ multiplex PCR; TCRdb keeps only in-frame clonotypes and omits some of them. The table has about 40,000 clones, roughly 84% seen once; the top ten hold around 10%. Specimen: peripheral blood, collected from a patient treated with proton-based radiotherapy. These receptors all come from a woman in her 70s with pancreatic cancer. Some clones in this sample may be carry-over from other donors' samples. CDR3s include the opening cysteine and the closing phenylalanine or tryptophan. Fields, in order: CDR3 protein, J gene, D gene, V gene. A D gene is named only where the DNA matches it firmly.

CASSYSGTSPEAFF	TRBJ1-1	-	TRBV6-5
CASRGPHWGQINTGELFF	TRBJ2-2	TRBD1	TRBV19
CASSPPSGPSTDTQYF	TRBJ2-3	TRBD2	TRBV5-6
CAWEGPDSKAFF	TRBJ1-1	-	TRBV30
CASSSSRSGNTIYF	TRBJ1-3	-	TRBV7-3
CASSKLDRVGQEQYF	TRBJ2-7	-	TRBV21-1
CASSSGTYFNYGYTF	TRBJ1-2	-	TRBV19
CAIRAGTGKGDTEAFF	TRBJ1-1	TRBD1	TRBV10-3
CASRPGVGELFF	TRBJ2-2	-	TRBV2
CASSRKGGATNEKLFF	TRBJ1-4	-	TRBV5-4
CASSEPDRELYEQYF	TRBJ2-7	TRBD1	TRBV4-2
CAWIDRSSYEQYF	TRBJ2-7	-	TRBV30
CASSLPTYGTDTQYF	TRBJ2-3	-	TRBV5-1
CASSNTGYEQYF	TRBJ2-7	-	TRBV28
CASSFGQGPQETQYF	TRBJ2-5	TRBD1	TRBV11-2
CAISESITWGMNTEAFF	TRBJ1-1	-	TRBV10-3
CASSPRLTGDEQYF	TRBJ2-7	TRBD1	TRBV19
CASRQTSGSLDEQFF	TRBJ2-1	TRBD2	TRBV5-1
CASTVTSATYEQYF	TRBJ2-7	TRBD2	TRBV6-1
CASSLGRRINNEQFF	TRBJ2-1	-	TRBV27
CASSINRGGTEAFF	TRBJ1-1	TRBD1	TRBV19
CASSVGTSGHEQYF	TRBJ2-7	TRBD2	TRBV9
CASSVAGGGYEQYF	TRBJ2-7	TRBD1	TRBV9
CASSFTTDSEANYGYTF	TRBJ1-2	-	TRBV7-2
CASSGTGRGEKLFF	TRBJ1-4	TRBD1	TRBV7-8
CASSLRQHTNTEAFF	TRBJ1-1	-	TRBV28
CASSPPGTLNTEAFF	TRBJ1-1	-	TRBV18
CASSEAWRMNTEAFF	TRBJ1-1	-	TRBV6-1
CAISASGTFYEQYF	TRBJ2-7	-	TRBV10-3
CASESGSGYNSPLHF	TRBJ1-6	-	TRBV19
CASSLNRYEQYF	TRBJ2-7	-	TRBV5-8
CASSTGLGSYEQYF	TRBJ2-7	-	TRBV19
CSVENSGSSETQYF	TRBJ2-5	TRBD2	TRBV29-1
CASSLAGANYGYTF	TRBJ1-2	-	TRBV7-9
CSARVDTQYF	TRBJ2-3	-	TRBV20-1
CASSPGTLNYGYTF	TRBJ1-2	-	TRBV11-2
CASSEQAGSTDTQYF	TRBJ2-3	-	TRBV6-1
CATSRNPSGSKLNTGELFF	TRBJ2-2	TRBD2	TRBV15
CASSTLWGGRASDEQFF	TRBJ2-1	TRBD2	TRBV27
CASSLVGGAAHYEQYF	TRBJ2-7	-	TRBV5-1
CASSFGGPNTEAFF	TRBJ1-1	-	TRBV5-1
CASSYATGTLDNEQFF	TRBJ2-1	TRBD1	TRBV4-1
CASSQSLAKETQYF	TRBJ2-5	-	TRBV23-1
CASSLGRLAGKSYNEQFF	TRBJ2-1	TRBD2	TRBV5-1
CASSPRRSQPQHF	TRBJ1-5	-	TRBV6-6
CASSLDHSQETQYF	TRBJ2-5	-	TRBV7-2
CASSSGLTNTGELFF	TRBJ2-2	TRBD2	TRBV7-3
CASSFGDTGELFF	TRBJ2-2	-	TRBV7-7
CASSLGTVANSPLHF	TRBJ1-6	-	TRBV5-1
CASSRDREPGYEQYF	TRBJ2-7	TRBD1	TRBV19
CASSYAGQNYGYTF	TRBJ1-2	TRBD1	TRBV6-5
CASSLLQGARNTEAFF	TRBJ1-1	TRBD1	TRBV7-2
CAWRDTGVPTIYGYTF	TRBJ1-2	-	TRBV30
CSVERGGLNYGYTF	TRBJ1-2	-	TRBV29-1
CASSPNPGNEQFF	TRBJ2-1	-	TRBV18
CASSVPVPIYEQYF	TRBJ2-7	-	TRBV9
CASSTTSSGEQFF	TRBJ2-1	-	TRBV7-2